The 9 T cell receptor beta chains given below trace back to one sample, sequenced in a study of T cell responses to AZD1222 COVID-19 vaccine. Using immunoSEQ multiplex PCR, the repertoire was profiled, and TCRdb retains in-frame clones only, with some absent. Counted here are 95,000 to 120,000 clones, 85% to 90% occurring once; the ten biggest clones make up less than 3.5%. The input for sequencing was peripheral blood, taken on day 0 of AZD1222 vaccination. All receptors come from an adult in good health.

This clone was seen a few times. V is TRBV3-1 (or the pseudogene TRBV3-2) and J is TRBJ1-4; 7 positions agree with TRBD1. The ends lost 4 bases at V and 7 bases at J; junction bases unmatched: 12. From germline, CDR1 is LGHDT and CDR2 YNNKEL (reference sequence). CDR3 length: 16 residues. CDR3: CASSRLRGEAGEKLFF. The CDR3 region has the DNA TGTGCCAGCAGCCGGCTCAGGGGGGAGGCGGGTGAAAAACTGTTTTTT.

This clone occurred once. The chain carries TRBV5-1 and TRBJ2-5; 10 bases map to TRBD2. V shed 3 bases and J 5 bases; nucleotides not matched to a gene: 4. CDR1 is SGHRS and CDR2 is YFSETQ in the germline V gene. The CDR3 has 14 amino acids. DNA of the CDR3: TGCGCCAGCAGCTCACTAGCGGGGCACGAGACCCAGTACTTC. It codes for CASSSLAGHETQYF.

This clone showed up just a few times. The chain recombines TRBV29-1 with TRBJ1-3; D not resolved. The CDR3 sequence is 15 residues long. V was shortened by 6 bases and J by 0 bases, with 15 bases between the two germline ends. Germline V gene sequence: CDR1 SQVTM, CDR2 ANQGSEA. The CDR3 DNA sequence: TGCAGCGTCCAGCGATCGGGCAACTCTGGAAACACCATATATTTT. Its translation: CSVQRSGNSGNTIYF. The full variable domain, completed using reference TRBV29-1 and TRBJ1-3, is SAVISQKPSRDICQRGTSLTIQCQVDSQVTMMFWYRQQPGQSLTLIATANQGSEATYESGFVIDKFPISRPNLTFSTLTVSNMSPEDSSIYLCSVQRSGNSGNTIYFGEGSWLTVV.

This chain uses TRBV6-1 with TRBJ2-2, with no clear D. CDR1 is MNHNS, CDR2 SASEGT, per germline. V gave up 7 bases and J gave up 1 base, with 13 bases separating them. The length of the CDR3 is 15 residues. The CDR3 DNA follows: TGTGCCAGCAATAAGATAACAGAGAACACCGGGGAGCTGTTTTTT. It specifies CASNKITENTGELFF.

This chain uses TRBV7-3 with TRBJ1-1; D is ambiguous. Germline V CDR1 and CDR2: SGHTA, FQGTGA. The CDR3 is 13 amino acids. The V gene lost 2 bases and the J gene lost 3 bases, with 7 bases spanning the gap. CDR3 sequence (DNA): TGTGCCAGCAGCTTATTGGCGGACACTGAAGCTTTCTTT. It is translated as CASSLLADTEAFF.

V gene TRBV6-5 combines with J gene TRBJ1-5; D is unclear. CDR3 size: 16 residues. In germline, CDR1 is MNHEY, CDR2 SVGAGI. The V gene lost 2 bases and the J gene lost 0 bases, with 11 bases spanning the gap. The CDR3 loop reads CASSYEWPTSNQPQHF. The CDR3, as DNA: TGTGCCAGCAGTTACGAGTGGCCGACTAGCAATCAGCCCCAGCATTTT.

The CDR3 here is CASWGTAGSSYNEQFF. CDR3 bases: TGTGCCAGTTGGGGTACGGCGGGGAGCTCCTACAATGAGCAGTTCTTC. The chain recombines TRBV28 with TRBJ2-1, with TRBD2 as a possible D gene (6 bases). The ends were cut back, 9 bases at V and 0 bases at J, with 18 bases in the middle. The CDR3 sequence is 16 residues long. Looked up from germline, CDR1 is MDHEN and CDR2 is SYDVKM.

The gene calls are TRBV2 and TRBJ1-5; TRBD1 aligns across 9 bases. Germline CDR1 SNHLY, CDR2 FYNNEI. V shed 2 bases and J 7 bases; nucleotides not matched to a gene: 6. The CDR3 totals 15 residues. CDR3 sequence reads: CASSERTGGRQPQHF. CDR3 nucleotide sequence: TGTGCCAGCAGTGAAAGAACAGGGGGCCGACAGCCCCAGCATTTT.

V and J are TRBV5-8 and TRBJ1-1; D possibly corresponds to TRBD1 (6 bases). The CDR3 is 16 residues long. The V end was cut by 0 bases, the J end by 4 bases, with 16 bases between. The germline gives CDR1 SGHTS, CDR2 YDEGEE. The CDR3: CASSLAGWARGTEAFF. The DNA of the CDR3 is TGTGCCAGCAGCTTGGCTGGATGGGCCAGGGGCACTGAAGCTTTCTTT.